A single sample gave rise to the 11 T cell receptor beta chains below, sequenced in a study of cytomegalovirus exposure and HLA in healthy donors. Researchers ran the PCR with 60 Vbeta and 13 Jbeta primers. TCRdb keeps only in-frame clones here, not all; method: immunoSEQ multiplex PCR. Altogether more than 150,000 clones are present, roughly 79% being singletons, with the ten largest covering 7%. Material for sequencing was PBMCs. The receptors derive from a woman aged 40 to 49 in good health and CMV-seropositive.

This clone was observed a few times. J is TRBJ2-2 and V is TRBV4-2; D gene uncertain. Germline V gene lookup returns CDR1 LGHNA and CDR2 YNFKEQ. The CDR3 covers 13 residues. The V end lost 4 bases, the J end lost 5 bases, and 8 bases lay between the germline ends. The CDR3 sequence: CASSPLRTGELFF. In nucleotides, the CDR3 is TGTGCCAGCAGCCCCCTCCGTACCGGGGAGCTGTTTTTT.

The chain is built from TRBV5-5 and TRBJ1-2; 11 nucleotides align to TRBD1. Per the germline V gene, CDR1 is SGHKS and CDR2 is YYEKEE (reference sequence). Unmatched junction bases numbered 27, after V lost 6 bases and J lost 8 bases. The CDR3 is made up of 20 amino acids. The CDR3 DNA reads as TGTGCCAGCAAACTATTTACAGGGGACAGGGGGACTGGGGTCTATATGGGCTACACCTTC. This sequence encodes CASKLFTGDRGTGVYMGYTF.

This sequence joins TRBV28 and TRBJ1-5, with D maybe TRBD1 (5 bases). The CDR3 loop spans 14 amino acids. CDR1 is MDHEN, CDR2 SYDVKM, per germline. V shed 7 bases and J shed 6 bases, with 16 bases lying between them. The CDR3, as DNA: TGTGCCAGCAACCCTGGGGGGATAACTCAGCCCCAGCATTTT. This encodes CASNPGGITQPQHF.

The genes are TRBV28 and TRBJ1-2, with D possibly matching TRBD1 (6 bases). CDR1 and CDR2 from the germline V gene are MDHEN and SYDVKM. The CDR3 is 16 amino acids. V was clipped by 6 bases and J by 2 bases, with 19 bases between them. CDR3 nucleotide sequence: TGTGCCAGCAGCCAAGGGGGACGACGGGAAAACTATGGCTACACCTTC. It is translated as CASSQGGRRENYGYTF.

The table lists this clone with a few counts. Other DNA sequences of this sample code for an identical CDR3. This chain joins TRBV10-2 and TRBJ1-5; D gene uncertain. Trimming left V 3 bases short and J 2 bases short, with 8 bases between. This CDR3 spans 14 amino acids. Germline-derived CDR1 and CDR2 are WSHSY and SAAADI. CDR3 sequence reads: CASSEAGGNQPQHF. The CDR3 nucleotides read TGCGCCAGCAGTGAAGCTGGTGGCAATCAGCCCCAGCATTTT.

With regard to this clone: A junction end diverges from the germline sequence, so it may reflect a read error. The chain uses TRBV2 and TRBJ1-2, with D perhaps TRBD1 (5 bases). This CDR3 region has 14 residues. Per germline, CDR1 SNHLY and CDR2 FYNNEI. CDR3: CASREVTVNYGYTF. The DNA for the CDR3 is TGTGCCAGCAGAGAAGTGACAGTGAACTATGGCTACACCTTC.

J is TRBJ1-1 and V is TRBV29-1, with D possibly being TRBD1 (6 bases). There are 13 residues in the CDR3. Germline values: CDR1 SQVTM, CDR2 ANQGSEA. Between the trimmed V and J ends, which lost 6 bases and 3 bases, there was a span of 14 bases. CDR3 sequence reads: CSVPGGGHTEAFF. DNA for the CDR3: TGCAGCGTCCCCGGGGGGGGCCACACTGAAGCTTTCTTT.

This chain joins TRBV10-3 and TRBJ2-3; TRBD2 might be the D (6 bases). Trimming removed 10 bases at V and 2 bases at J, with 16 bases between. This CDR3 is 14 amino acids long. Germline loops: CDR1 ENHRY, CDR2 SYGVKD. CDR3 residues: CATRLEPATDTQYF. The CDR3 region has the DNA TGTGCCACCCGACTAGAACCGGCCACAGATACGCAGTATTTT.

The CDR3 is CASRKDRNQPQHF. DNA of the CDR3: TGTGCCAGCAGAAAAGACAGAAATCAGCCCCAGCATTTT. This chain joins TRBV6-1 and TRBJ1-5; D perhaps matches TRBD1 (5 bases). Deletions cut 6 bases from V and 4 bases from J, with 10 bases between. The germline CDR1 and CDR2 sequences are MNHNS and SASEGT. The CDR3 totals 13 residues.

This clone was recorded once. This chain uses TRBV4-2 with TRBJ1-1; D remains ambiguous. V lost 4 bases to trimming and J lost 7 bases, with 13 bases between them. Germline V CDR1 and CDR2: LGHNA, YNFKEQ. This CDR3 spans 13 amino acids. The CDR3 DNA reads TGTGCCAGCAGCCCAGCGGGTGGAGGTGAAGCTTTCTTT. Translating gives CASSPAGGGEAFF.

Regarding this clone: This specimen includes other DNA sequences encoding the same CDR3. The chain couples TRBV7-8 to TRBJ2-5; D gene uncertain. The CDR3 runs 13 residues. From germline, CDR1 is SGHVS and CDR2 FQNEAQ. V was clipped by 5 bases and J by 4 bases, with 11 bases between them. CDR3 in amino acids: CASSRNLGETQYF. The CDR3 nucleotides are TGTGCCAGCAGCCGGAACCTAGGAGAGACCCAGTACTTC.